One and the same sample provided the 13 T cell receptor beta chains below, sequenced in a study of T cell responses to AZD1222 COVID-19 vaccine. Some clones are missing from TCRdb's copy, which holds only in-frame ones; the method was immunoSEQ multiplex PCR. The sample records about 130,000 clones, 70% to 90% being singletons. The source was peripheral blood, collected on day 0 of AZD1222 vaccination. These receptors came from an adult in good health.

This clone has just one count. The gene calls are TRBV12-2 and TRBJ1-5; no check of the table's D call, TRBD1, against the DNA was made. TRBV12-2 is tagged as a pseudogene. This CDR3 contains 14 residues. CDR3 nucleotides: TGTGCAAGTCGCCTGCAGGGGAGCAATCAGCCCCAGCATTTT. This codes for CASRLQGSNQPQHF.

The rearrangement uses TRBV20-1 and TRBJ1-4; D call uncertain. The germline CDR1 and CDR2 sequences are DFQATT and SNEGSKA (reference sequence). The CDR3 runs to 14 residues. V shed 3 bases and J shed 0 bases, with 8 bases lying between them. CDR3 sequence reads: CSASSDATNEKLFF. In nucleotides, the CDR3 is TGCAGTGCTAGTTCTGACGCAACTAATGAAAAACTGTTTTTT.

The CDR3 nucleotides are TGTGCCAGCAGTTTCGGGCTAGCGGGAGCTAATGAGCAGTTCTTC. It translates to CASSFGLAGANEQFF. The rearrangement joins TRBV6-2 or TRBV6-3 to TRBJ2-1; TRBD2 agrees at 10 bases. The germline V gene has CDR1 MNHEY and CDR2 SVGEGT. The CDR3 is 15 residues long. The trim removed 4 bases at V and 7 bases at J, leaving 7 bases unmatched.

This chain uses TRBV10-3 with TRBJ1-2, with TRBD1 matching over 9 bases. With V trimmed by 3 bases and J by 4 bases, 6 bases remained unmatched. Looked up from germline, CDR1 is ENHRY and CDR2 is SYGVKD. CDR3 length: 15 amino acids. CDR3 bases: TGTGCCATCAGTGACAAACAGGGGGCTGGCTATGGCTACACCTTC. Encoded protein: CAISDKQGAGYGYTF.

This chain connects TRBV10-3 to TRBJ1-2; the match to TRBD1 covers 8 bases. The CDR3 spans 13 residues. Germline V gene data show CDR1 as ENHRY and CDR2 as SYGVKD. After removal of 8 bases from V and 4 bases from J, the junction contained 6 bases not matched to a gene. CDR3 sequence reads: CAISPGGSYGYTF. The CDR3 region has the DNA TGTGCCATCTCACCAGGGGGCTCCTATGGCTACACCTTC.

The rearrangement joins TRBV19 to TRBJ1-6; D not certain. The CDR3 totals 13 residues. The germline V gene encodes CDR1 LNHDA and CDR2 SQIVND (reference sequence). The ends were cut back, 2 bases at V and 4 bases at J, with 3 bases in the middle. CDR3 sequence: CASSILYNSPLHF. The CDR3 DNA reads TGTGCCAGTAGTATATTGTATAATTCACCCCTCCACTTT.

The V and J genes are TRBV7-2 and TRBJ1-2, with D unresolved. Trimming stripped 2 bases from V and 5 bases from J, with 6 bases between. Germline lookup yields CDR1 SGHTA and CDR2 FQGNSA. The CDR3 is 12 amino acids. The CDR3 sequence: CASSLTGYGYTF. The CDR3 DNA follows: TGTGCCAGCAGCTTAACGGGTTATGGCTACACCTTC.

The V and J genes are TRBV5-1 and TRBJ1-3, with D uncertain. The germline V and J ends were trimmed by 4 bases and 1 base, with 6 bases remaining between them. Germline CDR1 SGHRS, CDR2 YFSETQ. The CDR3 has 13 residues. The CDR3 sequence is CASSLYSGNTIYF. The CDR3 bases are TGCGCCAGCAGCCTTTATTCTGGAAACACCATATATTTT. Variable domain in full (rest from reference TRBV5-1 and TRBJ1-3): KAGVTQTPRYLIKTRGQQVTLSCSPISGHRSVSWYQQTPGQGLQFLFEYFSETQRNKGNFPGRFSGRQFSNSRSEMNVSTLELGDSALYLCASSLYSGNTIYFGEGSWLTVV.

The chain combines TRBV5-1 with TRBJ2-1, with 7 nucleotides matching TRBD2. There are 17 residues in the CDR3. The J segment lost 2 bases and the V segment lost 4 bases, leaving 12 bases of the junction unmatched. Germline CDR1 and CDR2: SGHRS and YFSETQ. The CDR3 coding sequence is TGCGCCAGCAGCCGTATAGTTGGCGGGAGAGCCTACAATGAGCAGTTCTTC. Its translation: CASSRIVGGRAYNEQFF.

This clone was seen a handful of times. This chain uses TRBV9 with TRBJ1-1; D remains ambiguous. Per the germline V gene, CDR1 is SGDLS and CDR2 is YYNGEE. CDR3 length: 13 amino acids. V lost 1 base, J lost 1 base, and 5 bases lay in between. CDR3 DNA sequence: TGTGCCAGCAGCGTAAGGCAGAACACTGAAGCTTTCTTT. Protein: CASSVRQNTEAFF.

The V and J genes are TRBV14 and TRBJ1-4; 8 nucleotides line up with TRBD1. This CDR3 is 18 amino acids long. Trimming cost V 1 base and J 5 bases; bases outside gene matches: 12. CDR1 is SGHDN, CDR2 FVKESK, per germline. The CDR3 loop reads CASSQGRQGRGSNEKLFF. The DNA of the CDR3 is TGTGCCAGCAGCCAAGGTCGACAGGGGCGCGGGAGCAATGAAAAACTGTTTTTT.

The rearrangement joins TRBV12-3 or TRBV12-4 to TRBJ1-2, with D hard to call. V was pared by 2 bases and J by 7 bases, with 8 bases between. The CDR3 is 12 amino acids. The CDR3 protein is CASSLNWGGYTF. DNA for the CDR3: TGTGCCAGCAGTTTAAATTGGGGTGGCTACACCTTC.

The rearrangement links TRBV11-1 to TRBJ2-1; D is possibly TRBD2 (5 bases). This CDR3 region has 14 residues. Germline loops: CDR1 SGHAT, CDR2 FQDESV (reference sequence). V was trimmed by 1 base and J by 6 bases, leaving 10 bases between them. In DNA, the CDR3 is TGTGCCAGCAGCTTAGGAACTCGGGGCAATGAGCAGTTCTTC. Its protein product is CASSLGTRGNEQFF.